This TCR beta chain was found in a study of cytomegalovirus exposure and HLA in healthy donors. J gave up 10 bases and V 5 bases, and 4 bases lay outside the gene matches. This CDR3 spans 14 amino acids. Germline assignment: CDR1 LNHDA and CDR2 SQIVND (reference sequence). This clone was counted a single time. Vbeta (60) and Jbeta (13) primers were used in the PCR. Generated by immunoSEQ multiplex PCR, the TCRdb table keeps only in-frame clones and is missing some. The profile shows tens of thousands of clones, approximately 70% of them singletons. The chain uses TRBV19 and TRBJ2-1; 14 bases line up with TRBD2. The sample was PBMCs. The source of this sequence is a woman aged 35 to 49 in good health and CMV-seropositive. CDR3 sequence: CASSRGTSGGEQFF. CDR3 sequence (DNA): TGTGCCAGTAGTCGCGGGACTAGCGGGGGCGAGCAGTTCTTC.